The entry that follows covers one T cell receptor beta chain sequence. This entry belongs to a study of blood T cell repertoires in COVID-19. The assay was immunoSEQ multiplex PCR, and TCRdb's table has in-frame clones only and misses some. The sample carries 200,000 to 250,000 clones, 86% recorded once. The CDR3 contains 14 residues. Germline values: CDR1 SEHNR, CDR2 FQNEAQ (reference sequence). With 5 bases removed from V and 1 base from J, the gap between germline ends came to 11 bases. Sequenced sample: PBMCs or T cells enriched from blood (not recorded which). The receptor was derived from a woman aged 40 to 50 with acute COVID-19. The chain joins TRBV7-9 to TRBJ1-1, with D tentatively TRBD1 (6 bases). The CDR3 DNA reads as TGTGCCAGCAGCGGCCCGACAGGGAACACTGAAGCTTTCTTT. Translated: CASSGPTGNTEAFF.